Listed below are T cell receptor beta chains from one sample, sequenced in a study of response to subunit inactivated influenza vaccine. TCRdb reanalysed the RT-PCR reads using MiXCR and keeps one entry per CDR3 protein. This sample carries fewer than 200,000 distinct CDR3 sequences, roughly 8.7% of them seen once, and the ten largest clones take roughly a tenth. The starting material was non-naive T cells sorted from PBMCs, obtained on the day of vaccination. These receptors were obtained from a middle-aged man who received an inactivated influenza vaccine. CDR3s include the opening cysteine and the closing phenylalanine or tryptophan. D genes are given only for firm matches. Clone size, where shown, is once, few, many, or a class for clones that have expanded.

j_gene: TRBJ2-1; v_gene: TRBV5-1; d_gene: TRBD2; abundance: many; CDR3aa: CASSLIAGGSLNEQFF; CDR3nt: TGCGCCAGCAGCTTGATAGCGGGGGGGTCTCTCAATGAGCAGTTCTTC
j_gene: TRBJ2-3; v_gene: TRBV28; d_gene: TRBD2; abundance: NA; CDR3aa: CASSVAGLEGGTQYF; CDR3nt: TGTGCCAGCAGTGTAGCGGGTCTCGAAGGTGGTACGCAGTATTTT
j_gene: TRBJ2-7; v_gene: TRBV11-2; d_gene: NA; abundance: NA; CDR3aa: CASSHLTGKYEQYF; CDR3nt: TGTGCCAGCAGCCACCTGACTGGAAAATACGAGCAGTACTTC
j_gene: TRBJ2-3; v_gene: TRBV28; d_gene: NA; abundance: NA; CDR3aa: CASSPVPRTDTQYF; CDR3nt: TGTGCCAGCAGCCCGGTGCCTAGGACAGATACGCAGTATTTT
j_gene: TRBJ1-1; v_gene: TRBV20-1; d_gene: NA; abundance: few; CDR3aa: CSAEYRVSEAFF; CDR3nt: TGCAGTGCTGAGTACAGGGTCTCTGAAGCTTTCTTT
j_gene: TRBJ1-1; v_gene: TRBV3-1; d_gene: NA; abundance: many; CDR3aa: CASSQGGHAEAFF; CDR3nt: TGTGCCAGCAGCCAAGGGGGGCACGCTGAAGCTTTCTTT
j_gene: TRBJ1-2; v_gene: TRBV6-1; d_gene: NA; abundance: many; CDR3aa: CASSPRGRGNYGYTF; CDR3nt: TGTGCCAGCAGTCCGCGGGGCCGGGGAAACTATGGCTACACCTTC
j_gene: TRBJ2-1; v_gene: TRBV7-9; d_gene: TRBD2; abundance: NA; CDR3aa: CASSLLSTSGNSRIF; CDR3nt: TGTGCCAGCAGCTTACTTTCGACTAGCGGGAATTCTAGGATCTTC
j_gene: TRBJ2-2; v_gene: TRBV7-8; d_gene: NA; abundance: few; CDR3aa: CASSSVGGLGTGELFF; CDR3nt: TGTGCCAGCAGCTCTGTTGGAGGGCTGGGCACCGGGGAGCTGTTTTTT
j_gene: TRBJ2-1; v_gene: TRBV20-1; d_gene: TRBD2; abundance: many; CDR3aa: CSAGYGGGAFHEQFF; CDR3nt: TGCAGTGCAGGGTATGGCGGGGGGGCCTTCCATGAGCAGTTCTTC
j_gene: TRBJ2-5; v_gene: TRBV12-3/TRBV12-4; d_gene: NA; abundance: few; CDR3aa: CASRLGQETQYF; CDR3nt: TGTGCCAGCAGGCTAGGCCAAGAGACCCAGTACTTC
j_gene: TRBJ2-3; v_gene: TRBV7-2; d_gene: NA; abundance: many; CDR3aa: CASSLAPGVAQYF; CDR3nt: TGTGCCAGCAGCTTAGCGCCGGGGGTGGCGCAGTATTTT
j_gene: TRBJ2-7; v_gene: TRBV20-1; d_gene: TRBD2; abundance: many; CDR3aa: CSAAPLTSGRRVYEQYF; CDR3nt: TGCAGTGCTGCCCCCCTTACTAGCGGGAGACGGGTCTACGAGCAGTACTTC
j_gene: TRBJ2-2; v_gene: TRBV20-1; d_gene: NA; abundance: NA; CDR3aa: CSARGTGSTGELFF; CDR3nt: TGCAGTGCTAGAGGGACGGGTTCCACCGGGGAGCTGTTTTTT
j_gene: TRBJ2-7; v_gene: TRBV14; d_gene: TRBD1; abundance: NA; CDR3aa: CASSQGQGYFYEQYF; CDR3nt: TGTGCCAGCAGCCAAGGACAGGGGTATTTTTACGAGCAGTACTTC
j_gene: TRBJ2-1; v_gene: TRBV24-1; d_gene: TRBD2; abundance: NA; CDR3aa: CATSDASGSSYNEQFF; CDR3nt: TGTGCCACCAGTGACGCTAGCGGGAGCTCCTACAATGAGCAGTTCTTC
j_gene: TRBJ2-7; v_gene: TRBV10-3; d_gene: TRBD1; abundance: NA; CDR3aa: CAISESRGPTYEQYF; CDR3nt: TGTGCCATCAGTGAAAGCAGGGGGCCTACCTACGAGCAGTACTTC
j_gene: TRBJ1-2; v_gene: TRBV7-9; d_gene: NA; abundance: NA; CDR3aa: CASDGSYGYTF; CDR3nt: TGTGCCAGCGACGGATCCTATGGCTACACCTTC
j_gene: TRBJ2-6; v_gene: TRBV5-1; d_gene: TRBD1; abundance: NA; CDR3aa: CASSPGPITGGGSGANVLTF; CDR3nt: TGCGCCAGCAGCCCCGGTCCCATAACAGGGGGCGGTTCTGGGGCCAACGTCCTGACTTTC
j_gene: TRBJ1-4; v_gene: TRBV2; d_gene: NA; abundance: many; CDR3aa: CASSERQARGEKLFF; CDR3nt: TGTGCCAGCAGCGAGAGACAGGCGAGAGGTGAAAAACTGTTTTTT
j_gene: TRBJ1-5; v_gene: TRBV12-3/TRBV12-4; d_gene: NA; abundance: many; CDR3aa: CASSFNRDQPQHF; CDR3nt: TGTGCCAGCAGTTTTAACCGGGATCAGCCCCAGCATTTT
j_gene: TRBJ2-7; v_gene: TRBV28; d_gene: NA; abundance: once; CDR3aa: CASSSPGPDEQNF; CDR3nt: TGTGCCAGCAGTTCCCCCGGCCCCGACGAGCAGAACTTC
j_gene: TRBJ1-6; v_gene: TRBV6-2/TRBV6-3; d_gene: NA; abundance: many; CDR3aa: CASSSLQQGYNSPLHF; CDR3nt: TGTGCCAGCAGTTCTCTCCAACAGGGATATAATTCACCCCTCCACTTT